These 2 T cell receptor beta chains were sequenced from one sample in a study of vaccination effects on CD4 cells after COVID-19. Before sequencing, viral peptide pools were used by the ViraFEST assay to expand antigen-specific CD4+ T cells. Culture proceeded for approximately nine days, and CD4+ T cells were then isolated. A positive SARS-CoV-2 PCR test fell between March and December 2020. The protocol was immunoSEQ multiplex PCR, while the TCRdb copy is restricted to in-frame clones and leaves out a portion. The table includes approximately 37,000 clones, 73% detected once. These receptors are not linked to any known antigen. This material consisted of CD4+ T cells from PBMCs cultured with a peptide pool, taken before COVID-19 vaccination. These receptors were taken from a human donor who had a prior SARS-CoV-2 infection.

The chain employs TRBV2 and TRBJ2-7; 8 nucleotides match TRBD1. From germline, CDR1 is SNHLY and CDR2 FYNNEI. Trimming at V came to 2 bases and at J to 0 bases, leaving 3 bases not matched to a gene. The length of the CDR3 is 15 residues. CDR3 protein: CASSETGQASYEQYF. The CDR3 DNA sequence: TGTGCCAGCAGTGAAACGGGACAGGCCTCCTACGAGCAGTACTTC.

In its sample, this clone was seen many times. The CDR3 coding sequence is TGTGCCAGAAGCTTGTACGGGACTGCCGATACGCAGTATTTT. Encoded protein: CARSLYGTADTQYF. V is TRBV5-3 and J is TRBJ2-3, with D perhaps matching TRBD2 (6 bases). TRBV5-3 falls under the ORF class, with uncertain function. The CDR3 length is 14 residues. V was pared by 1 base and J by 6 bases, with 12 bases between.